This TCR beta chain was captured in a study of response to subunit inactivated influenza vaccine. TCRdb reprocessed the RT-PCR reads via MiXCR and lists one record per CDR3 protein. The sample yields fewer than 700,000 distinct CDR3 sequences, roughly 13% seen once. The V and J ends lost 6 bases and 2 bases respectively, with 14 bases between them. Germline V gene lookup returns CDR1 MNHNS and CDR2 SASEGT. This CDR3 region has 14 residues. This clonotype was counted a few times. Sequenced here: PBMCs from blood, sampled roughly 46 days after vaccination. The TCR comes from a man aged 50 to 59 who received an inactivated influenza vaccine. V usage is TRBV6-1 and J usage is TRBJ2-7; D unresolved. The CDR3 bases are TGTGCCAGCAGACGCAGCCTTACGACCTACGAGCAGTACTTC. Protein: CASRRSLTTYEQYF.